The 2 T cell receptor beta chains in this list originate from one sample, sequenced in a study of T-cell memory formation after mild COVID-19 (dated by TCRdb to about 2021). Library generation was performed with 5' RACE. This sample was sequenced with an Illumina NovaSeq 6000. The public reads were run again by TCRdb, first through fastp at Q25 and then through MiXCR, and only productive beta chains were kept. When rows share a CDR3 protein, they turn into one entry using the most common DNA and genes. For this sample there are around 250,000 distinct CDR3 sequences; 8% to 9.5% appear just once. Approximately 20% of the sample is in the top ten clones. Sequences were obtained from PBMCs or a T cell subset sorted from them (not recorded which). These receptors originate from a man aged 18 to 30 who had mild COVID-19 (a few samples of this study predate the infection). The sample titles of this study are shuffled in the database, so cell type and time point are left out; the donor was told from shared clones.

V is TRBV12-3 or TRBV12-4 and J is TRBJ2-1; no reliable D call. V lost 7 bases to trimming and J lost 5 bases, with 12 bases between them. The CDR3 extends over 13 amino acids. The CDR3 is CASNHPSNNEQFF. The DNA for the CDR3 is TGTGCCAGCAACCATCCGAGCAACAATGAGCAGTTCTTC.

This clonotype showed up many times. The CDR3 DNA reads TGTGCCAGCAGACCACGAAAGGGGTTCGGGGAGCTGTTTTTT. Encoded protein: CASRPRKGFGELFF. The J gene is TRBJ2-2, the V gene TRBV7-3, with D possibly being TRBD1 (5 bases). Trimming shortened V by 6 bases and J by 7 bases, and 15 bases separated the two germline ends. This CDR3 contains 14 residues. The germline V gene has CDR1 SGHTA and CDR2 FQGTGA.